These T cell receptor beta chains were read from a single sample in a study of cytomegalovirus exposure and HLA in healthy donors. The repertoire was sequenced with immunoSEQ multiplex PCR; TCRdb's copy has only in-frame clones and lacks some. Of approximately 69,000 clones in the sample, roughly four fifths were seen once. The source material was PBMCs. The receptors derive from a woman in her twenties or thirties in good health and CMV-seropositive. Each CDR3 is given with its conserved first and last residue. Fields, in order: D gene, J gene, V gene, clone size, CDR3 protein, CDR3 DNA. The D gene is left open where the match is weak. For some rows the clone size is stated as once, few or many, or as a class when expanded; others skip it.

.	TRBJ2-2	TRBV30	.	CAQGARNTGELFF	TGTGCCCAAGGAGCAAGGAACACCGGGGAGCTGTTTTTT
TRBD2	TRBJ2-3	TRBV9	.	CASSDGEGTDTQYF	TGTGCCAGCAGCGATGGGGAGGGGACAGATACGCAGTATTTT
.	TRBJ2-7	TRBV7-2	.	CASSLRGGAEAHEQYF	TGTGCCAGCAGCTTAAGAGGTGGTGCGGAGGCCCACGAGCAGTACTTC
TRBD2	TRBJ2-1	TRBV7-9	few	CASSLARSSGAYNEQFF	TGTGCCAGCAGCTTAGCCAGGTCTAGCGGTGCCTACAATGAGCAGTTCTTC
TRBD2	TRBJ2-7	TRBV6-5	.	CASSYSLAGGTYEQYF	TGTGCCAGCAGTTACTCCTTAGCGGGAGGTACCTACGAGCAGTACTTC
.	TRBJ2-5	TRBV6-1	once	CASSAGKETQYF	TGTGCCAGCAGCGCAGGGAAAGAGACCCAGTACTTC
.	TRBJ2-1	TRBV4-1	.	CASSPRGISGNEQFF	TGCGCCAGCAGCCCCCGGGGAATTAGCGGAAATGAGCAGTTCTTC
.	TRBJ2-7	TRBV4-2	.	CASSPSGYEQYF	TGTGCCAGCAGCCCGTCGGGGTACGAGCAGTACTTC
.	TRBJ1-1	TRBV6-5	.	CASRETVFTEAFF	TGTGCCAGCAGAGAAACAGTTTTCACTGAAGCTTTCTTT
.	TRBJ2-1	TRBV4-2	.	CASSQGEAGLNEQFF	TGTGCCAGCAGCCAAGGCGAGGCGGGTCTAAATGAGCAGTTCTTC
.	TRBJ1-1	TRBV5-6	.	CASSLLAGFQDTEAFF	TGTGCCAGCAGCTTGTTGGCAGGGTTTCAGGACACTGAAGCTTTCTTT
TRBD1	TRBJ2-2	TRBV5-4	few	CASSTAGARGTGELFF	TGTGCCAGCAGTACTGCCGGGGCCAGGGGGACCGGGGAGCTGTTTTTT
.	TRBJ2-7	TRBV11-1	.	CASSLYGSSYEQYF	TGTGCCAGCAGCCTATACGGGAGCTCCTACGAGCAGTACTTC
.	TRBJ2-7	TRBV6-6	once	CASSTDSRYEQYF	TGTGCCAGCAGTACGGACAGCAGATACGAGCAGTACTTC
.	TRBJ1-5	TRBV2	.	CASRSAGNQPQHF	TGTGCCAGCAGATCGGCGGGCAATCAGCCCCAGCATTTT
.	TRBJ1-1	TRBV30	.	CAWSEQGPEAFF	TGTGCCTGGAGTGAACAGGGACCTGAAGCTTTCTTT
TRBD2	TRBJ2-5	TRBV2	.	CASSYSGRRETQYF	TGTGCCAGCAGTTATAGCGGGAGGAGGGAGACCCAGTACTTC
.	TRBJ1-2	TRBV6-5	few	CASSSQGYGYTF	TGTGCCAGCAGTTCACAGGGCTATGGCTACACCTTC
.	TRBJ2-3	TRBV4-2	.	CASSQVSGSTDTQYF	TGTGCCAGCAGCCAAGTTAGCGGTAGCACAGATACGCAGTATTTT
.	TRBJ2-7	TRBV7-2	.	CASAGAYEQYF	TGTGCCAGCGCCGGGGCCTACGAGCAGTACTTC
.	TRBJ1-1	TRBV4-3	.	CASSQDNRGNTEAFF	TGCGCCAGCAGCCAAGATAATCGAGGGAACACTGAAGCTTTCTTT
.	TRBJ2-1	TRBV29-1	few	CSVPWGRANEQFF	TGCAGCGTCCCCTGGGGCAGGGCCAATGAGCAGTTCTTC
TRBD2	TRBJ2-4	TRBV2	.	CASGTFVAGLGNIQYF	TGTGCCAGCGGAACCTTTGTAGCGGGCCTTGGAAACATTCAGTACTTC
.	TRBJ1-2	TRBV25-1	.	CASSDVVDRGGYTF	TGTGCCAGCAGTGACGTTGTAGATCGGGGTGGCTACACCTTC
.	TRBJ1-5	TRBV30	.	CAWSVGKNQPQHF	TGTGCCTGGAGTGTCGGGAAGAATCAGCCCCAGCATTTT
TRBD1	TRBJ1-5	TRBV30	.	CAWSRDSSNQPQHF	TGTGCCTGGAGTCGGGACAGTAGCAATCAGCCCCAGCATTTT
.	TRBJ1-1	TRBV27	once	CASSPRDYTEAFF	TGTGCCAGCAGTCCAAGGGACTACACTGAAGCTTTCTTT
.	TRBJ2-7	TRBV25-1	.	CASSGWEREQYF	TGTGCCAGCAGTGGTTGGGAGCGCGAGCAGTACTTC
.	TRBJ1-1	TRBV25-1	few	CASSESLEGNLTEAFF	TGTGCCAGCAGTGAATCACTCGAGGGAAACCTCACTGAAGCTTTCTTT
.	TRBJ2-3	TRBV7-8	.	CASSLVANTDTQYF	TGTGCCAGCAGCTTAGTAGCGAACACAGATACGCAGTATTTT
.	TRBJ1-1	TRBV2	.	CASQNTEAFF	TGTGCCAGCCAGAACACTGAAGCTTTCTTT
.	TRBJ2-1	TRBV11-1	.	CASSLEFGEGFF	TGTGCCAGCAGCTTAGAATTCGGAGAGGGGTTCTTC
TRBD2	TRBJ2-7	TRBV28	.	CASGVAGGFYEQYF	TGTGCCAGCGGGGTAGCGGGAGGCTTCTACGAGCAGTACTTC
TRBD2	TRBJ2-3	TRBV10-3	.	CATQDSREVTDTQYF	TGTGCCACGCAAGATTCGCGGGAGGTCACAGATACGCAGTATTTT
.	TRBJ1-5	TRBV6-1	.	CASIDSTDSNQPQHF	TGTGCCAGCATAGACAGCACCGATAGCAATCAGCCCCAGCATTTT
.	TRBJ1-4	TRBV4-1	.	CASSQVDSTNEKLFF	TGCGCCAGCAGCCAAGTCGACAGTACTAATGAAAAACTGTTTTTT
.	TRBJ1-5	TRBV30	.	CAWSVQINQPQHF	TGTGCCTGGAGTGTCCAGATTAACCAGCCCCAGCATTTT
TRBD2	TRBJ2-3	TRBV4-2	once	CASSRGTSGGDTQYF	TGTGCCAGCAGCCGCGGGACTAGCGGTGGAGATACGCAGTATTTT
.	TRBJ2-7	TRBV28	.	CASSSGTYEQYF	TGTGCCAGCAGTTCGGGTACCTACGAGCAGTACTTC
TRBD1	TRBJ1-2	TRBV6-1	.	CASRIRQGGGYTF	TGTGCCAGCAGGATAAGACAGGGTGGTGGCTACACCTTC
.	TRBJ2-5	TRBV6-6	.	CASYSRGKETQYF	TGTGCCAGCTACTCCCGCGGGAAAGAGACCCAGTACTTC
TRBD2	TRBJ2-5	TRBV7-2	.	CASSPGTSGSSEQYF	TGTGCCAGCAGCCCAGGGACTAGCGGGAGTAGTGAGCAGTACTTC
TRBD2	TRBJ2-7	TRBV4-2	.	CASSQDGLAGGEQYF	TGTGCCAGCAGCCAAGATGGGCTAGCGGGAGGCGAGCAGTACTTC
.	TRBJ2-3	TRBV2	few	CASSDLSSTDTQYF	TGTGCCAGCAGTGATTTGAGCAGCACAGATACGCAGTATTTT
TRBD1	TRBJ1-2	TRBV5-6	.	CASSLRAGGSAGYTF	TGTGCCAGCAGCTTGAGGGCAGGGGGCTCCGCTGGCTACACCTTC
.	TRBJ1-2	TRBV2	.	CASSNLLGGGYTF	TGTGCCAGCTCCAACCTGCTTGGCGGGGGCTACACCTTC
.	TRBJ1-2	TRBV28	.	CASSFGRNYGYTF	TGTGCCAGCAGTTTCGGGAGAAACTATGGCTACACCTTC
.	TRBJ1-5	TRBV6-5	once	CASSSPGRNQPQHF	TGTGCCAGCAGTAGCCCGGGTCGAAATCAGCCCCAGCATTTT
TRBD2	TRBJ2-1	TRBV2	.	CASSELAGLYNEQFF	TGTGCCAGCAGTGAACTAGCGGGCCTCTACAATGAGCAGTTCTTC
.	TRBJ2-3	TRBV4-2	.	CASSQVGWLLGGTDTQYF	TGTGCCAGCAGCCAAGTAGGGTGGCTTCTCGGGGGCACAGATACGCAGTATTTT
TRBD2	TRBJ2-1	TRBV4-1	.	CASSQDRVAGDRSAEQFF	TGCGCCAGCAGCCAAGATCGGGTAGCGGGGGATAGATCAGCCGAGCAGTTCTTC
.	TRBJ1-5	TRBV6-1	.	CASSDIQGTREPQHF	TGTGCCAGCAGTGACATACAGGGAACGCGGGAGCCCCAGCATTTT
.	TRBJ1-2	TRBV6-6	.	CASSLRDTYGYTF	TGTGCCAGCAGTCTGAGGGATACCTATGGCTACACCTTC